This T cell receptor beta chain was recovered during a study of T cells in pancreatic ductal adenocarcinoma. The table came from immunoSEQ multiplex PCR; TCRdb's copy has only in-frame clones and leaves some out. Altogether over 90,000 clones are present, more than 90% being singletons, with the ten largest covering roughly 3%. This CDR3 contains 18 residues. J was trimmed by 2 bases and V by 2 bases; bases with no gene match: 13. From germline, CDR1 is SGHTS and CDR2 YDEGEE. Selected pancreatic ductal adenocarcinoma patients had undergone surgery without neoadjuvant therapy. The source of this sequence is a human donor with pancreatic ductal adenocarcinoma. Sequenced sample: PBMCs. The rearrangement uses TRBV5-8 and TRBJ2-1; TRBD2 agrees at 7 bases. The CDR3 reads CASSLYGGGLLPYNEQFF. The CDR3 DNA reads TGTGCCAGCAGCTTATATGGGGGGGGATTACTGCCCTACAATGAGCAGTTCTTC.